This section outlines one T cell receptor (beta chain) sequence together with its context. Its target is unknown. These data come from a study of monozygotic twins with inflammatory bowel disease. The study, taken as a whole, reports: Distinct T cell subtypes could not be told apart.

The CDR3 loop spans 17 amino acids. Germline V gene lookup returns CDR1 ENHRY and CDR2 SYGVKD. An amount of about 4,000 ng of total RNA was used for each TCR library. There were eight separate reactions per sample in which cDNA was made. Using the 5' RACE reads, TCRdb records one entry per CDR3 protein without DNA. Its table records over 100,000 distinct CDR3 sequences. The gene calls are TRBV10-3 and TRBJ1-4; without DNA, the TCRdb call of TRBD1 cannot be checked. The TCR sequence derives from a human donor with ulcerative colitis or Crohn's disease, or a healthy co-twin of an affected twin (not recorded which). Sequencing input: blood. This chain's CDR3 is CAISERGQGRPNEKLFF.